One T cell receptor (beta chain) is described in this entry. This entry comes from a study of control samples from healthy donors and cancer patients. CDR3 length equals 18 residues. Per the germline V gene, CDR1 is SEHNR and CDR2 is FQNEAQ (reference sequence). The V end lost 5 bases, the J end lost 7 bases, and 29 bases lay between the germline ends. TCRdb keeps only in-frame clones here, not all; method: immunoSEQ multiplex PCR. The table records under 200,000 clones, around 95% of them present only once. This TCR derives from a woman between 40 and 55 years old in good health. V and J are TRBV7-9 and TRBJ1-2; no firm D call. Sequencing input: blood. CDR3 protein: CASSPRAKDFGLAGGYTF. Written as DNA, the CDR3 is TGTGCCAGCAGCCCAAGGGCAAAGGATTTCGGCCTAGCTGGTGGCTACACCTTC.